The TCR beta chain described here comes from a study of tumor and adjacent non-tumor tissue in lung cancer. Trimming pared 3 bases from V and 3 bases from J, leaving 30 bases between. Germline-derived CDR1 and CDR2 are KGHSH and LQKENI. CDR3 length equals 20 residues. Regarding the study as a whole: Significantly higher TCR diversity was found in tumor than normal lung. In normal lung, the top 100 clones were significantly more dominant than in tumor.

TCRbeta libraries were built with three rounds of nested PCR, modified from ARM-PCR. In TCRdb, the multiplex PCR reads were re-called with MiXCR into one record per CDR3 protein. Of 130,000 or so distinct CDR3 sequences detected, approximately 71% appear once; the ten largest clones hold 9.5% to 15%. Details on this clonotype: The target antigen is unknown.

The template was RNA from unsorted bulk tissue. The chain links TRBV18 to TRBJ2-7, with D perhaps given as TRBD1 or TRBD2 (5 bases each). The receptor comes from a man between 25 and 39 years old with non-small cell lung cancer. The sample was lung tumor tissue. The CDR3 here is CASSPIVRSGRSLGIYEQYF. The CDR3 DNA reads as TGTGCCAGCTCACCTATTGTCCGATCGGGACGCAGTTTGGGAATCTACGAGCAGTACTTC.